The T cell receptor beta chain described here comes from a study of regulatory T cells in long-lasting Graves disease. Study-level background: Duration of antithyroid drug therapy among newly diagnosed Graves' patients was under 3 months. Study-level findings and limits: With persistent disease, TRBV28, TRBJ1-2 and TRBJ2-5 were the favored segments.

Time point noted: newly diagnosed GD, antithyroid drugs for less than 3 months. The TCR library was made from RNA that had been extracted from PBMCs in TRIzol. Arm-PCR of CDR3 regions with iRepertoire HTBI primers generated TCR beta libraries. Each CDR3 protein is one row after TCRdb ran MiXCR on the multiplex PCR reads. The sample lists around 360,000 distinct CDR3 sequences; 15% to 20% were seen once. Per the germline V gene, CDR1 is ENHRY and CDR2 is SYGVKD. There are 13 residues in the CDR3. Between the trimmed V and J ends, which lost 3 bases and 5 bases, there was a span of 10 bases. Of note for this clonotype: Its specificity is unknown.

These data are also associated with another study on T cells in Graves' hyperthyroidism and ophthalmopathy. This second study says: Median prediction lead before ophthalmopathy onset was roughly 6 months with the model.

This receptor was taken from a woman aged 18-30 years with Graves disease. The sequencing here drew on peripheral blood mononuclear cells (PBMCs), taken at new diagnosis, from a patient treated with antithyroid drugs. The V call is TRBV10-3, the J call TRBJ2-5, with a tentative D call TRBD1 (5 bases). The DNA of the CDR3 is TGTGCCATCAGTGATCAGGGTGGGGAGACCCAGTACTTC. Translation: CAISDQGGETQYF.